This T cell receptor beta chain was documented in a study of CD8 T cells in ankylosing spondylitis. This clonotype was seen only a few times. Its antigen is not identified. The ends were cut back, 4 bases at V and 1 base at J, with 18 bases in the middle. CDR3 length: 17 residues. The germline CDR1 and CDR2 sequences are SGHTA and FQGNSA. TCRdb processed the 5' RACE reads anew with MiXCR; each CDR3 protein has one entry. The sample contains about 450,000 distinct CDR3 sequences, roughly 25% of which appear only once. Study-level results: Among TCR beta sequences, a motif of several highly homologous variants appeared characteristic of ankylosing spondylitis blood.

What was sequenced was blood, either unsorted or a sorted T cell fraction (not recorded which). This clonotype was sampled from a male donor with ankylosing spondylitis. The V gene is TRBV7-2, the J gene TRBJ2-3; D call uncertain. CDR3 sequence: CASSYVPGGTGTDTQYF. The CDR3 DNA follows: TGTGCCAGCAGCTATGTCCCGGGCGGCACTGGCACAGATACGCAGTATTTT.